The 32 T cell receptor beta chains below were found in one sample sequenced in a study of T cells in localized non-small cell lung cancer. TCRdb keeps only in-frame clones here, not all; method: immunoSEQ multiplex PCR. The data contain approximately 31,000 clones, around nine tenths of them singletons. The input for sequencing was peripheral blood, taken before any cancer treatment. The receptors stem from an older female donor with stage I lung adenocarcinoma.

This chain uses TRBV28 with TRBJ2-4; possibly TRBD1 for D (6 bases). V was clipped by 8 bases and J by 1 base, with 15 bases between them. Per the germline V gene, CDR1 is MDHEN and CDR2 is SYDVKM. The CDR3 has 15 residues. The CDR3 sequence: CASQGLSEAKNIQYF. In DNA, the CDR3 is TGTGCCAGCCAGGGGTTGTCGGAGGCCAAAAACATTCAGTACTTC.

This clone was recorded only once. The chain couples TRBV18 to TRBJ2-3, with D possibly being TRBD2 (6 bases). This CDR3 has 17 residues. Trimming pared 4 bases from V and 0 bases from J, leaving 17 bases between. From germline, CDR1 is KGHSH and CDR2 LQKENI. CDR3 DNA: TGTGCCAGCTCACTTAGTTTAGCGGACTCTAGCACAGATACGCAGTATTTT. As protein: CASSLSLADSSTDTQYF.

J is TRBJ1-5 and V is TRBV18, with 7 bases aligning to TRBD1. The CDR3 spans 14 residues. Germline CDR1 is KGHSH and CDR2 is LQKENI. Germline trimming cut 1 base from V and 5 bases from J; bases unmatched to any gene: 2. CDR3 sequence: CASSPQTGDQPQHF. The CDR3 region has the DNA TGTGCCAGCTCACCACAAACAGGGGATCAGCCCCAGCATTTT. The whole variable domain, filled in from reference TRBV18 and TRBJ1-5, reads NAGVMQNPRHLVRRRGQEARLRCSPMKGHSHVYWYRQLPEEGLKFMVYLQKENIIDESGMPKERFSAEFPKEGPSILRIQQVVRGDSAAYFCASSPQTGDQPQHFGDGTRLSIL.

CDR3 sequence reads: CSGQGSRGKNEQFF. DNA of the CDR3: TGCAGTGGGCAGGGGAGTCGGGGAAAGAATGAGCAGTTCTTC. This chain uses TRBV29-1 with TRBJ2-1, with a tentative D call TRBD1 (6 bases). Per germline, CDR1 SQVTM and CDR2 ANQGSEA. The CDR3 runs to 14 residues.

The genes are TRBV2 and TRBJ2-5; TRBD1 aligns across 10 bases. With 3 bases clipped from V and 5 bases from J, the junction kept 6 bases outside the gene matches. Germline V gives CDR1 SNHLY, CDR2 FYNNEI. CDR3 length equals 15 residues. DNA for the CDR3: TGTGCCAGCAGTGATGAGACAGGGGGCCCCGAGACCCAGTACTTC. It translates to CASSDETGGPETQYF.

The chain combines TRBV27 with TRBJ2-1; D possibly matches TRBD1 or TRBD2 (5 bases each). Germline values: CDR1 MNHEY, CDR2 SMNVEV (reference sequence). Trimming left V 2 bases short and J 10 bases short, with 21 bases between. The length of the CDR3 is 16 residues. CDR3 region: CASSLRFGGALNEQFF. In DNA form, the CDR3 reads TGTGCCAGCAGTTTACGTTTTGGGGGAGCATTAAACGAGCAGTTCTTC.

The rearrangement joins TRBV5-6 to TRBJ1-1; weak D call: TRBD1 (5 bases). The CDR3 contains 15 residues. The germline V gene encodes CDR1 SGHDT and CDR2 YYEEEE. V lost 0 bases to trimming and J lost 2 bases, with 11 bases between them. The CDR3 here is CASSLGLGDNTEAFF. CDR3 in DNA: TGTGCCAGCAGCTTGGGTTTAGGGGATAACACTGAAGCTTTCTTT. The full variable domain, completed using reference TRBV5-6 and TRBJ1-1, is DAGVTQSPTHLIKTRGQQVTLRCSPKSGHDTVSWYQQALGQGPQFIFQYYEEEERQRGNFPDRFSGHQFPNYSSELNVNALLLGDSALYLCASSLGLGDNTEAFFGQGTRLTVV.

J is TRBJ1-1 and V is TRBV2; maybe TRBD1 (5 bases). The CDR3 totals 10 residues. The germline gives CDR1 SNHLY, CDR2 FYNNEI. V shed 8 bases and J shed 5 bases, with 6 bases lying between them. CDR3 loop: CASGGTEAFF. CDR3 DNA sequence: TGTGCCAGCGGGGGGACTGAAGCTTTCTTT.

This chain connects TRBV14 to TRBJ1-2; no definite D call. The germline V gene has CDR1 SGHDN and CDR2 FVKESK. Trimming shortened V by 1 base and J by 4 bases, and 7 bases separated the two germline ends. The length of the CDR3 is 13 residues. CDR3 in amino acids: CASSQGGFYGYTF. The CDR3 nucleotides read TGTGCCAGCAGCCAAGGGGGATTCTATGGCTACACCTTC.

V gene TRBV11-1 combines with J gene TRBJ2-1, with 14 positions matching TRBD2. The CDR3 runs to 15 residues. Germline V gives CDR1 SGHAT, CDR2 FQDESV (reference sequence). Unmatched junction bases numbered 4, after V lost 5 bases and J lost 7 bases. CDR3 sequence: CASSNRLAGGNEQFF. The CDR3 coding sequence is TGTGCCAGCAGCAACAGACTAGCGGGAGGGAATGAGCAGTTCTTC. The full variable domain, its missing parts supplied by reference TRBV11-1 and TRBJ2-1, is EAEVAQSPRYKITEKSQAVAFWCDPISGHATLYWYRQILGQGPELLVQFQDESVVDDSQLPKDRFSAERLKGVDSTLKIQPAELGDSAMYLCASSNRLAGGNEQFFGPGTRLTVL.

The chain couples TRBV15 to TRBJ2-5, with D possibly TRBD1 on 5 matching bases. The length of the CDR3 is 15 residues. V was clipped by 0 bases and J by 4 bases, with 12 bases between them. CDR1 LNHNV and CDR2 YYDKDF come from the germline V gene (reference sequence). The CDR3 sequence is CATSRDRQGIETQYF. The CDR3 DNA reads TGTGCCACCAGCAGAGATCGCCAGGGTATAGAGACCCAGTACTTC. Full variable domain (outside the CDR3, taken from reference TRBV15 and TRBJ2-5): DAMVIQNPRYQVTQFGKPVTLSCSQTLNHNVMYWYQQKSSQAPKLLFHYYDKDFNNEADTPDNFQSRRPNTSFCFLDIRSPGLGDTAMYLCATSRDRQGIETQYFGPGTRLLVL.

The J gene is TRBJ2-3, the V gene TRBV11-2, with D hard to call. The germline V gene has CDR1 SGHAT and CDR2 FQNNGV. CDR3 length: 15 residues. With 1 base removed from V and 1 base from J, the gap between germline ends came to 9 bases. DNA of the CDR3: TGTGCCAGCAGCTTAGCCGGGTTCGGCACAGATACGCAGTATTTT. Protein product: CASSLAGFGTDTQYF. The full variable domain, completed using reference TRBV11-2 and TRBJ2-3, is EAGVAQSPRYKIIEKRQSVAFWCNPISGHATLYWYQQILGQGPKLLIQFQNNGVVDDSQLPKDRFSAERLKGVDSTLKIQPAKLEDSAVYLCASSLAGFGTDTQYFGPGTRLTVL.

The chain employs TRBV7-2 and TRBJ2-4, with D unresolved. Trimming removed 7 bases at V and 0 bases at J, with 10 bases between. The germline V gene has CDR1 SGHTA and CDR2 FQGNSA. This CDR3 contains 14 residues. The CDR3 sequence: CASNRPEAKNIQYF. The DNA for the CDR3 is TGTGCCAGCAACCGACCCGAAGCCAAAAACATTCAGTACTTC. Combining the CDR3 with reference TRBV7-2 and TRBJ2-4 gives the whole variable domain GAGVSQSPSNKVTEKGKDVELRCDPISGHTALYWYRQSLGQGLEFLIYFQGNSAPDKSGLPSDRFSAERTGGSVSTLTIQRTQQEDSAVYLCASNRPEAKNIQYFGAGTRLSVL.

The chain is built from TRBV15 and TRBJ2-5; D remains ambiguous. The V end lost 0 bases, the J end lost 7 bases, and 9 bases lay between the germline ends. Germline-derived CDR1 and CDR2 are LNHNV and YYDKDF (reference sequence). This CDR3 has 13 amino acids. In DNA form, the CDR3 reads TGTGCCACCAGCAGAGATTTGCGAGGGACCCAGTACTTC. This codes for CATSRDLRGTQYF.

V is TRBV5-1 and J is TRBJ1-2; 7 bases match TRBD1. Trimming at V came to 0 bases and at J to 4 bases, leaving 9 bases not matched to a gene. Germline V lookup: CDR1 SGHRS, CDR2 YFSETQ. There are 16 residues in the CDR3. The CDR3 DNA sequence: TGCGCCAGCAGCTTGGGATCAAACAGGGGAACCTATGGCTACACCTTC. It codes for CASSLGSNRGTYGYTF.

The chain links TRBV7-8 to TRBJ2-1, with 7 nucleotides matching TRBD1. The CDR3 loop spans 15 amino acids. The germline V gene encodes CDR1 SGHVS and CDR2 FQNEAQ. Trimming removed 5 bases from V and 2 bases from J; junction bases left unmatched: 6. The CDR3: CASSGRDRAYNEQFF. The CDR3 nucleotides are TGTGCCAGCAGCGGTCGGGACAGAGCCTACAATGAGCAGTTCTTC.

The rearrangement uses TRBV14 and TRBJ2-1, with 8 bases that match TRBD2. Per germline, CDR1 SGHDN and CDR2 FVKESK. CDR3 length: 15 amino acids. The V and J ends lost 1 base and 5 bases, in that order; junction bases with no gene match: 4. The CDR3 is CASSQGLARHNEQFF. CDR3 bases: TGTGCCAGCAGCCAAGGACTAGCGAGGCACAATGAGCAGTTCTTC.

The chain combines TRBV11-2 with TRBJ2-7; 7 bases agree with TRBD1. Per the germline V gene, CDR1 is SGHAT and CDR2 is FQNNGV. The junction had 8 bases not matched to a gene; V was cut back by 2 bases and J by 4 bases. CDR3 length: 15 amino acids. As DNA, the CDR3 is TGTGCCAGCAGCTTAAGTAGGGGGCCCCTATACGAGCAGTACTTC. It translates to CASSLSRGPLYEQYF.

V and J are TRBV5-4 and TRBJ1-2; TRBD1 is a possible D gene (5 bases). Deletions cut 4 bases from V and 1 base from J, with 14 bases between. This CDR3 has 15 residues. CDR1 SGHNT and CDR2 YYREEE come from the germline V gene (reference sequence). The CDR3 loop reads CASSRDRRLNYGYTF. For the CDR3, the DNA is TGTGCCAGCAGCCGAGACAGAAGACTTAACTATGGCTACACCTTC.

This clone has only a few counts. The gene calls are TRBV6-5 and TRBJ1-2; the D is unclear. Per germline, CDR1 MNHEY and CDR2 SVGAGI. Trimming shortened V by 6 bases and J by 0 bases, and 11 bases separated the two germline ends. The CDR3 runs 14 residues. The CDR3 reads CASRTIGANYGYTF. The CDR3 region has the DNA TGTGCCAGCAGGACGATCGGGGCTAACTATGGCTACACCTTC.

V usage is TRBV7-2 and J usage is TRBJ1-6; D gene uncertain. The ends were cut back, 1 base at V and 10 bases at J, with 11 bases in the middle. The germline V gene has CDR1 SGHTA and CDR2 FQGNSA. The CDR3 spans 14 residues. The CDR3 coding sequence is TGTGCCAGCAGCTTAGGCCAGTTCCCATCACCCCTCCACTTT. Its protein is CASSLGQFPSPLHF.

The genes are TRBV7-9 and TRBJ2-3; perhaps TRBD2 as D (5 bases). The CDR3 length is 11 residues. Germline values: CDR1 SEHNR, CDR2 FQNEAQ (reference sequence). V lost 11 bases to trimming and J lost 6 bases, with 12 bases between them. The CDR3 is CALAPGDTQYF. As DNA, the CDR3 is TGTGCCCTAGCCCCGGGGGATACGCAGTATTTT.

This chain uses TRBV7-9 with TRBJ1-2, with D hard to call. Germline V gene sequence: CDR1 SEHNR, CDR2 FQNEAQ (reference sequence). The V gene lost 7 bases and the J gene lost 3 bases, with 12 bases spanning the gap. The length of the CDR3 is 13 residues. Written as DNA, the CDR3 is TGTGCCAGCACTCTCCCCCAAGACTATGGCTACACCTTC. Residues: CASTLPQDYGYTF.

The V gene is TRBV7-2, the J gene TRBJ1-2, with D uncertain. CDR1 and CDR2 from the germline V gene are SGHTA and FQGNSA. The CDR3 is made up of 11 amino acids. V was clipped by 5 bases and J by 2 bases, with 3 bases between them. CDR3 nucleotide sequence: TGTGCCAGCAGCCAAAACTATGGCTACACCTTC. Its protein is CASSQNYGYTF.

The chain is built from TRBV15 and TRBJ1-4, with 8 positions matching TRBD1. The ends lost 0 bases at V and 8 bases at J; junction bases unmatched: 5. There are 15 residues in the CDR3. Germline CDR1 and CDR2: LNHNV and YYDKDF (reference sequence). This chain's CDR3 is CATSRDDRGNEKLFF. For the CDR3, the DNA is TGTGCCACCAGCAGAGACGACAGGGGCAACGAAAAACTGTTTTTT. Full variable domain (remainder filled in from reference TRBV15 and TRBJ1-4): DAMVIQNPRYQVTQFGKPVTLSCSQTLNHNVMYWYQQKSSQAPKLLFHYYDKDFNNEADTPDNFQSRRPNTSFCFLDIRSPGLGDTAMYLCATSRDDRGNEKLFFGSGTQLSVL.

This clone was picked up one time. The CDR3 region is CASSPLAGVLEQYF. CDR3 bases: TGTGCCAGCAGCCCTCTAGCGGGAGTTCTCGAGCAGTACTTC. The gene calls are TRBV5-5 and TRBJ2-7; 10 nucleotides align to TRBD2. Germline V gene lookup returns CDR1 SGHKS and CDR2 YYEKEE (reference sequence). The V segment lost 4 bases and the J segment 6 bases; nucleotides outside the gene matches: 7. This CDR3 is 14 amino acids long. The full variable domain, in which reference TRBV5-5 and TRBJ2-7 provide the parts outside the CDR3, is DAGVTQSPTHLIKTRGQQVTLRCSPISGHKSVSWYQQVLGQGPQFIFQYYEKEERGRGNFPDRFSARQFPNYSSELNVNALLLGDSALYLCASSPLAGVLEQYFGPGTRLTVT.

This chain connects TRBV9 to TRBJ2-3; 8 nucleotides match TRBD2. Germline V gives CDR1 SGDLS, CDR2 YYNGEE. V lost 1 base to trimming and J lost 3 bases; unmatched junction nucleotides: 4. The CDR3 extends over 15 amino acids. The CDR3 nucleotides are TGTGCCAGCAGCGTACGAGCGGGAGCAACAGATACGCAGTATTTT. It specifies CASSVRAGATDTQYF.

The chain has TRBV30 and TRBJ1-1; a weak D match, TRBD1 (5 bases). CDR1 GTSNPN and CDR2 SVGIG come from the germline V gene (reference sequence). The CDR3 has 12 amino acids. The ends were cut back, 4 bases at V and 5 bases at J, with 11 bases in the middle. CDR3: CAWKMGGTEAFF. The CDR3 DNA reads as TGTGCCTGGAAAATGGGGGGGACTGAAGCTTTCTTT. The full variable domain, its missing parts supplied by reference TRBV30 and TRBJ1-1, is SQTIHQWPATLVQPVGSPLSLECTVEGTSNPNLYWYRQAAGRGLQLLFYSVGIGQISSEVPQNLSASRPQDRQFILSSKKLLLSDSGFYLCAWKMGGTEAFFGQGTRLTVV.

The rearrangement links TRBV28 to TRBJ2-7; TRBD2 matches at 8 bases. Looked up from germline, CDR1 is MDHEN and CDR2 is SYDVKM. The CDR3 totals 13 residues. Germline trimming cut 6 bases from V and 5 bases from J; bases unmatched to any gene: 6. CDR3 sequence reads: CASRISGSHEQYF. The CDR3 DNA follows: TGTGCCAGCAGGATCAGCGGGAGCCACGAGCAGTACTTC. Drawing the rest from reference TRBV28 and TRBJ2-7, the complete variable domain is DVKVTQSSRYLVKRTGEKVFLECVQDMDHENMFWYRQDPGLGLRLIYFSYDVKMKEKGDIPEGYSVSREKKERFSLILESASTNQTSMYLCASRISGSHEQYFGPGTRLTVT.

The chain links TRBV29-1 to TRBJ1-2, with a weak D call TRBD1 (6 bases). This CDR3 is 10 amino acids long. V lost 6 bases to trimming and J lost 8 bases, with 10 bases between them. Germline CDR1 is SQVTM and CDR2 is ANQGSEA. CDR3 nucleotides: TGCAGCGTCTACAGGGACGGCTACACCTTC. It translates to CSVYRDGYTF.

The chain is built from TRBV27 and TRBJ2-4; 9 nucleotides line up with TRBD2. The CDR3 runs 13 residues. V dropped 6 bases and J dropped 7; count of bases not matched to a gene: 4. Germline V gene lookup returns CDR1 MNHEY and CDR2 SMNVEV (reference sequence). CDR3 coding DNA: TGTGCCAGCAGGGCTAGCGGGAAGAACATTCAGTACTTC. It codes for CASRASGKNIQYF.

This chain uses TRBV7-2 with TRBJ1-1; D gene ambiguous. CDR3 size: 11 residues. V was cut by 3 bases and J by 3 bases, with 2 bases left in between. Germline values: CDR1 SGHTA, CDR2 FQGNSA. The CDR3 sequence: CASSFDTEAFF. CDR3 coding DNA: TGTGCCAGCAGCTTTGACACTGAAGCTTTCTTT.